Listed below are T cell receptor beta chains from one sample, sequenced in a study of neurological immune-mediated disorders. TCRdb reprocessed the 5' RACE reads via MiXCR and lists one record per CDR3 protein. The data contain roughly 60,000 distinct CDR3 sequences, 3% to 4% of them singletons. The sequenced material came from PBMCs. All receptors derive from a woman aged 25-40 years with multiple sclerosis. The CDR3 runs from the conserved cysteine through the conserved F or W. A D gene is named only where the DNA matches it firmly. Size values are once, few and many counts, or a class for expanded clones, and some rows have none.

clone_size j_call v_call d_call cdr3_aa cdr3_nt
many TRBJ2-7 TRBV5-1 - CASSPRPGQGGNEQYF TGCGCCAGCAGCCCGCGTCCGGGGCAGGGAGGAAACGAGCAGTACTTC
many TRBJ1-2 TRBV12-3/TRBV12-4 TRBD1 CASVGTAYGYTF TGTGCCAGCGTCGGGACAGCCTATGGCTACACCTTC
- TRBJ1-1 TRBV28 - CASSPQEMNTEAFF TGTGCCAGCAGTCCTCAAGAAATGAACACTGAAGCTTTCTTT
many TRBJ2-4 TRBV19 - CASSGLPTPKNIQYF TGTGCCAGTAGTGGCCTTCCAACCCCCAAAAACATTCAGTACTTC
few TRBJ1-4 TRBV20-1 TRBD1 CSAPGTGRLATNEKLFF TGCAGTGCCCCCGGGACAGGGAGGCTCGCAACTAATGAAAAACTGTTTTTT
few TRBJ2-3 TRBV14 - CASSRRTTDTQYF TGTGCCAGCAGCCGAAGGACCACAGATACGCAGTATTTT
few TRBJ2-1 TRBV5-1 TRBD2 CASSLAGGPPFF TGCGCCAGCAGCTTGGCGGGAGGGCCGCCGTTCTTC
- TRBJ2-2 TRBV15 - CATSGLTGTGELFF TGTGCCACCAGCGGATTGACAGGCACCGGGGAGCTGTTTTTT
many TRBJ1-2 TRBV29-1 - CSVERDPGRYTF TGCAGCGTTGAAAGGGACCCGGGACGCTACACCTTC
many TRBJ1-1 TRBV30 TRBD1 CAWSPLGQLNTEAFF TGTGCCTGGAGCCCGTTGGGACAGCTGAACACTGAAGCTTTCTTT
many TRBJ1-5 TRBV20-1 - CSARLLSNQPQHF TGCAGTGCTAGACTGTTAAGCAATCAGCCCCAGCATTTT
many TRBJ2-7 TRBV5-6 TRBD2 CASSEIGSSGRADEQYF TGTGCCAGCAGCGAAATCGGGTCTAGCGGGAGGGCGGACGAGCAGTACTTC
many TRBJ2-7 TRBV6-6 - CASSYSLDQTYEQYF TGTGCCAGCAGTTACTCTTTGGACCAAACCTACGAGCAGTACTTC
many TRBJ2-7 TRBV7-8 TRBD1 CASSLGSQGAGYEQYF TGTGCCAGCAGCTTGGGTTCACAGGGGGCGGGCTACGAGCAGTACTTC
many TRBJ2-1 TRBV12-3/TRBV12-4 TRBD2 CASRSRLAGENEQFF TGTGCCAGTAGAAGTCGGCTAGCGGGAGAGAATGAGCAGTTCTTC
many TRBJ2-1 TRBV9 - CASSVVDSNEQFF TGTGCCAGCAGCGTAGTAGATTCCAATGAGCAGTTCTTC
many TRBJ2-7 TRBV20-1 - CSAPWGRIYEQYF TGCAGTGCCCCTTGGGGGCGAATTTACGAGCAGTACTTC
many TRBJ1-2 TRBV3-1 - CASSQAGAPYGYTF TGTGCCAGCAGCCAAGCCGGGGCCCCCTATGGCTACACCTTC
- TRBJ1-5 TRBV10-3 TRBD1 CAISGTGASNQPQNF TGTGCCATCAGCGGGACAGGGGCTAGCAATCAGCCCCAGAATTTT
many TRBJ2-1 TRBV4-1 - CASSQVSGTSINEQFF TGCGCCAGCAGCCAAGTTTCGGGAACTAGCATCAATGAGCAGTTCTTC
- TRBJ2-7 TRBV6-5 TRBD2 CASSSSRAGPSGGSYEQYF TGTGCCAGCAGTTCGAGCCGGGCTGGGCCTAGCGGGGGGTCCTACGAGCAGTACTTC
many TRBJ2-7 TRBV27 - CASSFGQGFEQYF TGTGCCAGCAGTTTTGGGCAGGGGTTCGAGCAGTACTTC
many TRBJ2-1 TRBV6-5 TRBD2 CASRSTSGRNEQFF TGTGCCAGCAGATCCACTAGCGGGAGGAATGAGCAGTTCTTC
many TRBJ1-1 TRBV5-1 - CASSFDSGTEAFF TGCGCCAGCAGCTTTGACAGTGGAACTGAAGCTTTCTTT
few TRBJ2-3 TRBV20-1 - CSAREGSGRRGTQYF TGCAGTGCTAGAGAAGGTTCCGGGAGAAGGGGTACGCAGTATTTT
many TRBJ2-2 TRBV24-1 - CATSVDGYTGELFF TGTGCCACCAGTGTTGACGGCTACACCGGGGAGCTGTTTTTT
many TRBJ2-7 TRBV5-1 TRBD1 CASSRSGQGIPYEQYF TGCGCCAGCAGCCGTAGTGGACAGGGGATTCCCTACGAGCAGTACTTC
many TRBJ2-3 TRBV5-1 TRBD2 CASSSRGLAVTDTQYF TGCGCCAGCAGCTCCCGGGGACTAGCGGTCACAGATACGCAGTATTTT
many TRBJ2-7 TRBV5-1 TRBD1 CASSLGGDSDEQYF TGCGCCAGCAGCTTGGGAGGGGACAGTGACGAGCAGTACTTC
- TRBJ1-1 TRBV6-1 - CASMGGRTEAFF TGTGCCAGCATGGGGGGTCGTACTGAAGCTTTCTTT
many TRBJ2-1 TRBV5-1 - CASRSAFGNEQFF TGCGCCAGCAGGTCCGCGTTCGGCAATGAGCAGTTCTTC
many TRBJ2-7 TRBV18 - CASSSSASSYEQYF TGTGCCAGCTCATCTTCGGCCAGCTCCTACGAGCAGTACTTC
many TRBJ2-3 TRBV5-1 TRBD2 CASSLSTSGGTDTQYF TGCGCCAGCAGCTTGTCGACTAGCGGGGGTACAGATACGCAGTATTTT
many TRBJ2-5 TRBV28 - CASSSGLSPQETQYF TGTGCCAGCAGTAGCGGACTTTCTCCCCAAGAGACCCAGTACTTC
- TRBJ1-4 TRBV19 - CASSPGSREKLFF TGTGCCAGTAGTCCGGGTTCCCGTGAAAAACTGTTTTTT
many TRBJ2-3 TRBV7-2 TRBD2 CASSLAGGGNTQYF TGTGCCAGCAGCTTAGCCGGCGGGGGAAATACGCAGTATTTT
few TRBJ2-7 TRBV29-1 TRBD2 CSVLRGSSKEQYF TGCAGCGTTCTGCGCGGGAGCTCCAAAGAGCAGTACTTC
few TRBJ2-1 TRBV7-9 - CASSQTPTGRGVDNEQFF TGTGCCAGCAGCCAAACGCCGACAGGGCGGGGAGTAGATAATGAGCAGTTCTTC
many TRBJ2-7 TRBV20-1 TRBD1 CSAQPGTGGYEQYF TGCAGTGCTCAACCCGGGACAGGGGGCTACGAGCAGTACTTC
many TRBJ1-1 TRBV6-2/TRBV6-3 - CASSYEGSDTEAFF TGTGCCAGCAGTTACGAGGGGTCCGACACTGAAGCTTTCTTT
many TRBJ1-5 TRBV7-2 TRBD1 CASSSTGVPNQPQHF TGTGCCAGCAGTTCAACAGGGGTCCCGAATCAGCCCCAGCATTTT
many TRBJ1-5 TRBV6-2/TRBV6-3 TRBD1 CASSSQYTGQGNQPQHF TGTGCCAGCAGTTCCCAGTACACGGGACAGGGTAATCAGCCCCAGCATTTT
many TRBJ2-5 TRBV4-1 - CASSQVRRQALGKRETQYF TGCGCCAGCAGCCAAGTGCGGAGGCAGGCCCTGGGAAAAAGAGAGACCCAGTACTTC
many TRBJ2-5 TRBV20-1 TRBD2 CSARVTSAGVETQYF TGCAGTGCTAGAGTCACCTCGGCGGGGGTGGAGACCCAGTACTTC
many TRBJ2-1 TRBV20-1 TRBD2 CSAPIPLAGYYNEQFF TGCAGTGCCCCGATTCCTTTAGCGGGATACTACAATGAGCAGTTCTTC
medium-sized TRBJ2-5 TRBV5-1 - CASSLLGQWETQYF TGCGCCAGCAGCTTACTAGGGCAATGGGAGACCCAGTACTTC
many TRBJ2-7 TRBV29-1 TRBD1 CSVEAQGAQYF TGCAGCGTTGAAGCTCAGGGGGCGCAGTACTTC
many TRBJ1-1 TRBV5-1 - CASSEQGSKFTEAFF TGCGCCAGCAGCGAACAGGGTAGTAAGTTCACTGAAGCTTTCTTT
- TRBJ1-5 TRBV5-1 TRBD1 CASKQGMGSNQPQNF TGCGCCAGCAAACAGGGGATGGGGAGCAATCAGCCCCAGAATTTT
- TRBJ2-2 TRBV12-3/TRBV12-4 TRBD2 CASRRSSGGPTGELFF TGTGCCAGCAGAAGGAGTAGCGGGGGTCCCACCGGGGAGCTGTTTTTT
many TRBJ1-6 TRBV11-2 TRBD1 CASSLGTGGNSPLHF TGTGCCAGCAGCTTAGGGACAGGCGGGAATTCACCCCTCCACTTT
many TRBJ2-4 TRBV5-1 TRBD1 CASSVQGQGASLAKNIQYF TGCGCCAGCAGCGTCCAGGGACAGGGGGCGAGCTTAGCCAAAAACATTCAGTACTTC
many TRBJ2-5 TRBV11-2 TRBD2 CASSPQTSGGTQYF TGTGCCAGCAGCCCCCAGACTAGCGGGGGGACCCAGTACTTC
many TRBJ2-2 TRBV5-6 TRBD1 CASSPRTGLAGELFF TGTGCCAGCAGCCCGCGGACAGGGCTGGCCGGGGAGCTGTTTTTT
many TRBJ1-1 TRBV5-5 - CASSLIRGNTEAFF TGTGCCAGCAGCTTGATCAGGGGGAACACTGAAGCTTTCTTT
few TRBJ1-6 TRBV20-1 - CSAGRVGNSPLNF TGCAGTGCCGGTAGGGTAGGGAATTCACCCCTCAACTTT